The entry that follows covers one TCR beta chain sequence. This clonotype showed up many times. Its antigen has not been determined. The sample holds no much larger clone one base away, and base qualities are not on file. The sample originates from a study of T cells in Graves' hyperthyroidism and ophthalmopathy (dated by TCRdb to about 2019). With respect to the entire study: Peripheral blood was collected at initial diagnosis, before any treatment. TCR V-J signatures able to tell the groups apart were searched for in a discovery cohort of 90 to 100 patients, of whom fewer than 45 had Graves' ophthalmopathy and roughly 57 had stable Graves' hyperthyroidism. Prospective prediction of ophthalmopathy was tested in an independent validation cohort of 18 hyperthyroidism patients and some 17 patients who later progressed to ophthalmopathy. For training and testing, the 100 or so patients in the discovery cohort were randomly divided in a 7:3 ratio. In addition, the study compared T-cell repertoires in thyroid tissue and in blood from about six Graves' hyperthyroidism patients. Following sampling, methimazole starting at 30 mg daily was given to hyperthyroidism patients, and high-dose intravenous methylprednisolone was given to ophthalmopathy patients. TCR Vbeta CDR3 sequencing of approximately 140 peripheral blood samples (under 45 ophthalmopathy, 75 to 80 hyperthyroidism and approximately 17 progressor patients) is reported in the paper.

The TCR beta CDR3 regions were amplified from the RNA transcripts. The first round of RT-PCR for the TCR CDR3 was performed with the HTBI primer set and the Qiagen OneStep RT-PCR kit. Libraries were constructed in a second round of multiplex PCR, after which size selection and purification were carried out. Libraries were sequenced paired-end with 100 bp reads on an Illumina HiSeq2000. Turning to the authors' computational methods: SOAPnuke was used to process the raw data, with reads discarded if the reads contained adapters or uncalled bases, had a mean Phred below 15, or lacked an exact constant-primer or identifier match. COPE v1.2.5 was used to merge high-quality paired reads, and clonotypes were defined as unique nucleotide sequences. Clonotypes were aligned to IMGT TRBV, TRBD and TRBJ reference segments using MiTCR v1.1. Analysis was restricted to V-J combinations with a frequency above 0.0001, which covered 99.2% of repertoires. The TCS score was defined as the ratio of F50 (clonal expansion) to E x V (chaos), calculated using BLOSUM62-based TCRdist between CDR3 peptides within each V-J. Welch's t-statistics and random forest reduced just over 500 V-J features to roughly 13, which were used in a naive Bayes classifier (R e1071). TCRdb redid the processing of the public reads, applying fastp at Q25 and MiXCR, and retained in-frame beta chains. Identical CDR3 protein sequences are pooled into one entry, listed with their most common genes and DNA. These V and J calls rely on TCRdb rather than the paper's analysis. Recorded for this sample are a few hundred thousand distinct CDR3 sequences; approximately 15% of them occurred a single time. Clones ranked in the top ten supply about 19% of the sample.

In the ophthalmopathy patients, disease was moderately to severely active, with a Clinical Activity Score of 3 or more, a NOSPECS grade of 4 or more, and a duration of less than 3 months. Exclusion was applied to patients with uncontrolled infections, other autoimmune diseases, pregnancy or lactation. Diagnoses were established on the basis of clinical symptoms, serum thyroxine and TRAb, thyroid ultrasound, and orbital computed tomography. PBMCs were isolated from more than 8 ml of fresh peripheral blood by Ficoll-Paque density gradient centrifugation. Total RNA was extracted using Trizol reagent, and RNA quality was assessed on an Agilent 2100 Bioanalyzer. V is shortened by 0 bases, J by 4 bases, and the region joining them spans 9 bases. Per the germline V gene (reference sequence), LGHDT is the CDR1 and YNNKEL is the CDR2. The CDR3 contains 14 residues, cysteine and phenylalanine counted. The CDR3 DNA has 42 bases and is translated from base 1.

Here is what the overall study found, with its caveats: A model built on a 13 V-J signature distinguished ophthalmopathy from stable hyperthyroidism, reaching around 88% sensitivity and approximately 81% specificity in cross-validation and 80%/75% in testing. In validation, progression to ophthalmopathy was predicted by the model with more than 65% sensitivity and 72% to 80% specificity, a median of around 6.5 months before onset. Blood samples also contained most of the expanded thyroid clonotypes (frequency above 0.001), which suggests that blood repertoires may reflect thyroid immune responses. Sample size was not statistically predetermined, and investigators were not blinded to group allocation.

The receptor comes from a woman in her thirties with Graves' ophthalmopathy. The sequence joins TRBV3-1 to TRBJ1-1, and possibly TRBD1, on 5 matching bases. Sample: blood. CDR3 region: CASSQEWDGTEAFF. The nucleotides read TGTGCCAGCAGCCAAGAATGGGACGGCACTGAAGCTTTCTTT.